The 15 T cell receptor beta chains in this list originate from one sample, sequenced in a study of T cell changes during pregnancy in multiple sclerosis. The table came from immunoSEQ multiplex PCR; TCRdb's copy has only in-frame clones and leaves some out. The repertoire has 35,000 to 50,000 clones, more than 75% of them found once; the top ten carry approximately 1.3%. Material for sequencing was PBMCs (not recorded whether the cells were cultured). Receptor source: a female donor with multiple sclerosis, enrolled in a pregnancy study.

The gene calls are TRBV7-2 and TRBJ1-2; TRBD1 matches 7 bases. Trimming took 3 bases from V and 6 from J; bases not matched to a gene: 13. The CDR3 is 16 residues long. Per the germline V gene, CDR1 is SGHTA and CDR2 is FQGNSA. The CDR3 sequence is CASSFYRQGGVNGYTF. CDR3 nucleotides: TGTGCCAGCAGCTTCTACCGACAGGGAGGAGTGAATGGCTACACCTTC.

The CDR3 region has the DNA TGTGCCAGCAGCTTAGGTCAGTACGAGCAGTACTTC. Protein: CASSLGQYEQYF. This rearrangement joins TRBV13 to TRBJ2-7; D unclear. V was clipped by 0 bases and J by 4 bases, with 4 bases between them. CDR3 size: 12 residues. Germline V gene sequence: CDR1 PRHDT, CDR2 FYEKMQ (reference sequence).

The chain combines TRBV7-2 with TRBJ1-1; TRBD1 matches at 7 bases. Germline V CDR1 and CDR2: SGHTA, FQGNSA. The CDR3 is 14 residues long. Trimming cost V 4 bases and J 11 bases; bases outside gene matches: 13. The CDR3 loop is CASSSGTARTGAFF. The CDR3 DNA is TGTGCCAGCAGCTCGGGGACAGCCAGGACGGGGGCTTTCTTT. The variable domain in full, with the rest retrieved from reference TRBV7-2 and TRBJ1-1, is GAGVSQSPSNKVTEKGKDVELRCDPISGHTALYWYRQSLGQGLEFLIYFQGNSAPDKSGLPSDRFSAERTGGSVSTLTIQRTQQEDSAVYLCASSSGTARTGAFFGQGTRLTVV.

The chain has TRBV19 and TRBJ1-1, with 10 bases matching TRBD1. CDR3 size: 14 residues. Germline values: CDR1 LNHDA, CDR2 SQIVND (reference sequence). J gave up 7 bases and V 4 bases, and 6 bases lay outside the gene matches. CDR3 DNA: TGTGCCAGTAGTACCGGGACAGGGGTTGATGAAGCTTTCTTT. This codes for CASSTGTGVDEAFF.

This chain joins TRBV6-1 and TRBJ1-4; TRBD1 matches at 9 bases. With 8 bases clipped from V and 7 bases from J, the junction kept 8 bases outside the gene matches. The V gene's germline CDR1 is MNHNS and CDR2 SASEGT. The CDR3 totals 14 residues. This chain's CDR3 is CASLYGQGIEKLFF. The DNA for the CDR3 is TGTGCCAGCCTCTACGGACAGGGGATTGAAAAACTGTTTTTT.

The chain joins TRBV2 to TRBJ1-5; no clear D gene. The CDR3 contains 14 residues. With 4 bases removed from V and 4 bases from J, the gap between germline ends came to 11 bases. Germline loops: CDR1 SNHLY, CDR2 FYNNEI. This CDR3 is CASSGVVSNQPQHF. In DNA form, the CDR3 reads TGTGCCAGCAGTGGGGTTGTGTCAAATCAGCCCCAGCATTTT.

The J gene is TRBJ2-7, the V gene TRBV5-1, with 9 bases fitting TRBD2. CDR1 and CDR2 (germline): SGHRS, YFSETQ. This CDR3 spans 16 amino acids. The ends lost 4 bases at V and 3 bases at J; junction bases unmatched: 11. CDR3 sequence reads: CASSGGRTSDFYEQYF. The CDR3 coding sequence is TGCGCCAGCAGCGGGGGAAGGACTAGCGATTTCTACGAGCAGTACTTC.

The rearrangement links TRBV5-1 to TRBJ1-1, with D perhaps matching TRBD1 (6 bases). CDR3 length equals 13 residues. Trimming took 9 bases from V and 10 from J, leaving 22 bases between them. Per the germline V gene, CDR1 is SGHRS and CDR2 is YFSETQ. For the CDR3, the DNA is TGCGCCACCACAGAGGCCCAGACAGGTCGAGCTTTCTTT. This encodes CATTEAQTGRAFF.

This chain connects TRBV5-6 to TRBJ2-1; TRBD2 agrees at 14 bases. Looked up from germline, CDR1 is SGHDT and CDR2 is YYEEEE. The junction had 4 bases not matched to a gene; V was cut back by 4 bases and J by 4 bases. The CDR3 has 16 residues. CDR3 sequence (DNA): TGTGCCAGCAGCACCCGGACTAGCGGGAGGTACAATGAGCAGTTCTTC. Its translation is CASSTRTSGRYNEQFF.

The genes are TRBV6-4 and TRBJ2-1; D gene ambiguous. The CDR3 totals 15 residues. Germline loops: CDR1 MRHNA, CDR2 SNTAGT. V was clipped by 2 bases and J by 4 bases, with 12 bases between them. The CDR3 sequence is CASSDPVFRYNEQFF. The CDR3 DNA sequence: TGTGCCAGCAGTGACCCGGTTTTTCGGTACAATGAGCAGTTCTTC.

The chain joins TRBV2 to TRBJ2-1; unclear D gene. The V and J ends lost 4 bases and 0 bases respectively, with 13 bases between them. The CDR3 sequence is 16 residues long. CDR1 and CDR2 from the germline V gene are SNHLY and FYNNEI. CDR3: CASSVTPGLSYNEQFF. The CDR3 region has the DNA TGTGCCAGCAGTGTCACTCCGGGCCTCTCCTACAATGAGCAGTTCTTC.

In regard to this clone: One end of the junction is discordant with germline, which a read error may explain. The CDR3 loop is CASAVQGWTHF. The DNA of the CDR3 is TGTGCCAGCGCCGTACAGGGATGGACCCATTTT. The rearrangement links TRBV28 to TRBJ1-4, with D perhaps matching TRBD1 (6 bases). This CDR3 region has 11 residues. Germline V lookup: CDR1 MDHEN, CDR2 SYDVKM.

As concerns this clone: Germline and junction disagree at one end, which may indicate a read error. This rearrangement joins TRBV5-1 to TRBJ2-3; perhaps D is TRBD1 or TRBD2 (5 bases each). CDR3 length: 15 residues. Germline V lookup: CDR1 SGHRS, CDR2 YFSETQ. Written as DNA, the CDR3 is TGCGCCAGCAACTTGGTGGGGGTAGGCACAGATACGCAGTATTTT. It is translated as CASNLVGVGTDTQYF.

This clone was detected only a few times. This sequence joins TRBV19 and TRBJ1-2, with no clear D. V was clipped by 10 bases and J by 2 bases, with 14 bases between them. The CDR3 is made up of 13 amino acids. In germline, CDR1 is LNHDA, CDR2 SQIVND (reference sequence). In DNA, the CDR3 is TGTGCCACCAGGACGCCCGGGAACTATGGCTACACCTTC. Protein: CATRTPGNYGYTF.

This rearrangement joins TRBV28 to TRBJ2-3; D is possibly TRBD2 (6 bases). In germline, CDR1 is MDHEN, CDR2 SYDVKM. V gave up 5 bases and J gave up 4 bases, with 16 bases separating them. The CDR3 totals 15 residues. The CDR3: CASSGGKGAADTQYF. CDR3 in DNA: TGTGCCAGCAGTGGCGGGAAGGGAGCGGCAGATACGCAGTATTTT. The full variable domain, with the rest looked up from reference TRBV28 and TRBJ2-3, is DVKVTQSSRYLVKRTGEKVFLECVQDMDHENMFWYRQDPGLGLRLIYFSYDVKMKEKGDIPEGYSVSREKKERFSLILESASTNQTSMYLCASSGGKGAADTQYFGPGTRLTVL.